Detailed here is one T cell receptor (beta chain). Its antigen is undetermined. Compared with germline, one end of the junction differs, possibly owing to a read error. CDR1 is SGHTA and CDR2 is FQGNSA in the germline V gene. The CDR3 has 13 amino acids. The sample belongs to a study of post-analysis software for immune sequencing data. Study-level points and caveats: Controls showed significantly higher normalized Chao1 diversity than did multiple sclerosis patients. Strong co-clustering by F measure linked samples that shared a preparation batch. In patients, TRBV5-6, TRBV5-1 and TRBV20-1 belonged to five TRBV segments found more frequently than in controls.

Unique-molecular-identifier-tagged TCR beta cDNA libraries were used. Once roughly 0.85 to 11 million T cells were used, about half a million cDNA molecules resulted. TCRdb passed the PCR reads through MiXCR, listing each CDR3 protein once. This sample carries 350,000 to 450,000 distinct CDR3 sequences, approximately 39% of them seen once, and the ten largest clones take about 8%. The sequence derives from a girl aged 2 to 10 with multiple sclerosis. The sample taken for sequencing was blood. V usage is TRBV7-2 and J usage is TRBJ1-4; possible D gene TRBD1, 5 bases. CDR3 loop: CAGQGATNEELFF. As DNA, the CDR3 is TGTGCTGGGCAGGGCGCAACTAATGAAGAACTGTTTTTT.